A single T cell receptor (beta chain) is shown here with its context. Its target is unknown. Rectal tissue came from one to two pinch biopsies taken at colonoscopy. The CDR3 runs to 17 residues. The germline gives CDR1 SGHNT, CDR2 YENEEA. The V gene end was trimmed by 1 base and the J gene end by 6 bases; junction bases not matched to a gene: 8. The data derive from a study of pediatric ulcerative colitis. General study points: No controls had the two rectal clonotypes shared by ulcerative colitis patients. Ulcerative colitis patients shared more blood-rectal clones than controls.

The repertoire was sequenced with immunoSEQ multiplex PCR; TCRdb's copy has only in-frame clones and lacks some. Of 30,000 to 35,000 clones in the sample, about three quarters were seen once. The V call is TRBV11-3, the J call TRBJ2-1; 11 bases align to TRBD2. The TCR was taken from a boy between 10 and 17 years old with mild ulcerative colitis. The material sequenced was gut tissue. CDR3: CASSLGLGLAASNEQFF. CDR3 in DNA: TGTGCCAGCAGCTTAGGTCTGGGACTAGCGGCTTCCAATGAGCAGTTCTTC.